This entry lists 17 T cell receptor beta chains sequenced from one sample in a study of metastatic and nonmetastatic thyroid tumors (dated by TCRdb to the early 2020s). Library preparation employed PCR. This sample was sequenced with an Illumina HiSeq 4000. TCRdb itself trimmed the public reads at Q25 with fastp, ran MiXCR and retained productive beta chains. Recorded for this sample are about 52,000 clones; approximately 15% of them occurred a single time. Of the sample, roughly 3% falls within the top ten clones. Before undergoing thyroid surgery, none of the patients had been given any kind of treatment. The sequenced sample was blood. The origin of the receptors is a female donor with papillary thyroid cancer or a benign thyroid nodule (not recorded which). Some clones in this sample may be carry-over from other donors' samples.

The chain carries TRBV28 and TRBJ1-2; the match to TRBD1 covers 7 bases. This CDR3 has 16 amino acids. The V gene's germline CDR1 is MDHEN and CDR2 SYDVKM. V gave up 2 bases and J gave up 0 bases; unmatched junction bases: 6. CDR3 sequence: CASSLRHRGSNYGYTF. The CDR3 nucleotides are TGTGCCAGCAGTTTACGACACAGGGGCTCTAACTATGGCTACACCTTC.

This clone was detected many times. The V gene is TRBV29-1, the J gene TRBJ2-1; 8 nucleotides align to TRBD2. With 3 bases clipped from V and 4 bases from J, the junction kept 5 bases outside the gene matches. Per the germline V gene, CDR1 is SQVTM and CDR2 is ANQGSEA. The CDR3 loop spans 14 amino acids. CDR3 residues: CSVDGGRTYNEQFF. The CDR3 DNA reads TGCAGCGTTGATGGCGGGAGGACGTACAATGAGCAGTTCTTC.

Note on this clone: A much bigger clone sits one base away, suggesting this may be a read error. The rearrangement links TRBV7-6 to TRBJ2-5; TRBD2 aligns across 7 bases. The V gene's germline CDR1 is SGHVS and CDR2 FNYEAQ. V gave up 4 bases and J gave up 3 bases; unmatched junction bases: 8. There are 15 residues in the CDR3. CDR3 coding DNA: TGTGCCAGCAGCTCCAGGACTAGAGGGAAAGAGACCCAGTACTTC. Translated: CASSSRTRGKETQYF.

This clone occurred many times. A read error may be the cause here, since a much bigger clone is one base away. V gene TRBV28 combines with J gene TRBJ1-5; D gene ambiguous. From germline, CDR1 is MDHEN and CDR2 SYDVKM. The CDR3 runs 16 residues. CDR3 sequence reads: CASTLGWVLENQPPHF. The CDR3 DNA reads as TGTGCCAGCACTCTAGGCTGGGTCCTGGAAAATCAGCCCCCGCATTTT.

This clone was observed at least ten times. Here the CDR3 DNA reads TGTGCCAGCAGTCTGGATCCAGGGTTCTCCTACGAGCAGTACTTC. Its translation: CASSLDPGFSYEQYF. This chain connects TRBV7-2 to TRBJ2-7, with a weak D call TRBD1 (5 bases). The CDR3 is 15 amino acids. Trimming removed 6 bases at V and 0 bases at J, with 15 bases between. Germline lookup yields CDR1 SGHTA and CDR2 FQGNSA.

This clone was observed at least ten times. The chain joins TRBV27 to TRBJ1-5; D not resolved. This CDR3 has 16 amino acids. Trimming pared 5 bases from V and 4 bases from J, leaving 18 bases between. Germline V gene data show CDR1 as MNHEY and CDR2 as SMNVEV (reference sequence). The DNA for the CDR3 is TGTGCCAGCAGTCCCACTTGGGTCCAACAAAATCAGCCCCAGCATTTT. Amino acid sequence: CASSPTWVQQNQPQHF.

This clone was seen repeatedly, ten times or more. This chain connects TRBV27 to TRBJ2-3, with TRBD2 as a possible D gene (5 bases). CDR3 size: 14 residues. Germline V gives CDR1 MNHEY, CDR2 SMNVEV (reference sequence). V lost 2 bases, J lost 3 bases, and 9 bases lay in between. The CDR3 DNA is TGTGCCAGCAGTTTAGGGAGTTGGACAGATACGCAGTATTTT. This translates into CASSLGSWTDTQYF.

This clone was detected a few times. A much larger clone is a single base away; this may be a read error. The V call is TRBV29-1, the J call TRBJ2-3; D perhaps matches TRBD1 (6 bases). CDR3 length: 14 residues. CDR1 is SQVTM and CDR2 is ANQGSEA in the germline V gene. CDR3 DNA: TGCAGCGTGGGACCGGGACAACACACATATACGCAGTATTTT. Translation gives CSVGPGQHTYTQYF.

As regards this clone: With a much larger clone just one base away, this may be a read error. The gene calls are TRBV28 and TRBJ1-6; no clear D gene. This CDR3 has 14 amino acids. Germline-derived CDR1 and CDR2 are MDHEN and SYDVKM. The CDR3 spells CASNSLPYNSPFHF. The CDR3, as DNA: TGTGCCAGCAACAGTCTGCCCTATAATTCACCCTTCCACTTT.

This chain links TRBV11-3 with TRBJ2-1; D possibly matches TRBD1 or TRBD2 (5 bases each). Looked up from germline, CDR1 is SGHNT and CDR2 is YENEEA. The CDR3 has 14 residues. V lost 1 base and J 7 bases, leaving 11 bases between the germline ends. CDR3 nucleotides: TGTGCCAGCAGCTTAGCTCCGGGGCGGAATGAGCAGTTCTTC. Translated, it gives CASSLAPGRNEQFF.

By frequency in the sample, this clone is medium-sized. This sequence joins TRBV6-1 and TRBJ2-2, with 10 bases matching TRBD2. The germline gives CDR1 MNHNS, CDR2 SASEGT. Unmatched junction bases numbered 7, after V lost 7 bases and J lost 5 bases. There are 15 residues in the CDR3. CDR3 nucleotides: TGTGCCAGCAATGGGCTAGCGGGAGCGACCGGGGAGCTGTTTTTT. Translation: CASNGLAGATGELFF.

This clone was seen a few times. The chain is built from TRBV16 and TRBJ1-1, with TRBD1 identical over 7 bases. Trimming took 6 bases from V and 5 from J; bases not matched to a gene: 9. CDR3 length equals 14 residues. Per the germline V gene, CDR1 is KGHSY and CDR2 is FQNENV. For the CDR3, the DNA is TGTGCCAGCAGACACAGGGGAATGAGAACTGAAGCTTTCTTT. It specifies CASRHRGMRTEAFF. Supplemented by reference TRBV16 and TRBJ1-1, the full variable domain reads GEEVAQTPKHLVRGEGQKAKLYCAPIKGHSYVFWYQQVLKNEFKFLISFQNENVFDETGMPKERFSAKCLPNSPCSLEIQATKLEDSAVYFCASRHRGMRTEAFFGQGTRLTVV.

At least ten counts were recorded for this clone. Other nucleotide sequences from this sample produce the same CDR3. This chain joins TRBV3-1 and TRBJ2-5, with a tentative D call TRBD1 (6 bases). CDR1 LGHDT and CDR2 YNNKEL come from the germline V gene (reference sequence). V was clipped by 3 bases and J by 7 bases, with 18 bases between them. The CDR3 contains 15 residues. The CDR3 DNA reads TGTGCCAGCAGCCACACTGGGGGCAGGAAGGCGACCCAGTACTTC. It codes for CASSHTGGRKATQYF.

This clone was detected many times. The chain joins TRBV29-1 to TRBJ1-4; TRBD1 matches at 7 bases. Germline CDR1 is SQVTM and CDR2 is ANQGSEA. Trimming cost V 7 bases and J 9 bases; bases outside gene matches: 11. The CDR3 totals 13 residues. CDR3 in DNA: TGCAGCGCCGAGACAGGGCTGAACAAAAAACTGTTTTTT. Translation: CSAETGLNKKLFF.

This clone was seen at least ten times. This rearrangement joins TRBV28 to TRBJ1-6; perhaps TRBD1 as D (6 bases). Per the germline V gene, CDR1 is MDHEN and CDR2 is SYDVKM. The V end was cut by 5 bases, the J end by 8 bases, with 16 bases between. The CDR3 has 15 residues. CDR3 sequence (DNA): TGTGCCAGCAGTCACACAGGGAGTCGGGATTCACCCCTCCACTTT. Residues: CASSHTGSRDSPLHF.

On this clone: Relative to the germline gene, one junction end is altered; a read error may explain this. V and J are TRBV20-1 and TRBJ1-1; tentative D call: TRBD1 (5 bases). Germline V lookup: CDR1 DFQATT, CDR2 SNEGSKA (reference sequence). This CDR3 has 13 amino acids. CDR3 region: CSAPRRGLTEDFF. The CDR3 nucleotides read TGCAGTGCCCCTAGGAGGGGACTAACTGAAGATTTCTTT.

This clone appeared many times. The chain uses TRBV2 and TRBJ1-5; D may be TRBD1 (5 bases). Trimming stripped 2 bases from V and 5 bases from J, with 10 bases between. Germline CDR1 is SNHLY and CDR2 is FYNNEI. The CDR3 has 14 residues. The CDR3 DNA follows: TGTGCCAGCAGTGAAAGGTCGGGGGATCAGCCCCAGCATTTT. This translates into CASSERSGDQPQHF.